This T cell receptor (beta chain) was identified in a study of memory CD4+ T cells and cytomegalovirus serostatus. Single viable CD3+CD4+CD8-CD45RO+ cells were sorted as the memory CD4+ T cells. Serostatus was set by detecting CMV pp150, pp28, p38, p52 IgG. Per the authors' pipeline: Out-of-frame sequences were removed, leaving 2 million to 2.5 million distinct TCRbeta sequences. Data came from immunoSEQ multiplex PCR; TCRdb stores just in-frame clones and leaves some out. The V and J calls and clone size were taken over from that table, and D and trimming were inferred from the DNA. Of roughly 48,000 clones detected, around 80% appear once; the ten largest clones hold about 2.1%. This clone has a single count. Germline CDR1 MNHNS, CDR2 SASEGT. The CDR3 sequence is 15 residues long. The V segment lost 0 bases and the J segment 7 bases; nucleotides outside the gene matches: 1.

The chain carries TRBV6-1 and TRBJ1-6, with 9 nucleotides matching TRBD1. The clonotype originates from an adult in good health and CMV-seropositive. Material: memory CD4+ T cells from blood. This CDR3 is CASSEAGQGNSPLHF. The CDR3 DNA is TGTGCCAGCAGTGAAGCGGGACAGGGCAATTCACCCCTCCACTTT.